This record covers a single TCR beta chain. Time point given: recipient sample about 28 days before transplant, after cytoreduction. The data derive from a study of T cell clonotyping in hematopoietic cell transplantation. TCRdb's copy holds only in-frame clones and misses some; the assay was immunoSEQ multiplex PCR. This sample has roughly 27,000 clones, with approximately 80% found just once. The germline V and J ends were trimmed by 4 bases and 12 bases, with 16 bases remaining between them. Germline CDR1 is SGHTA and CDR2 is FQGNSA. CDR3 length: 12 amino acids. Sequences were derived from peripheral blood mononuclear cells, sampled before stem cell transplant. The TCR comes from a woman aged 55-70 years with acute myeloid leukemia. Some clones in this sample may be carry-over from other donors' samples. The chain carries TRBV7-2 and TRBJ2-7; D perhaps matches TRBD2 (5 bases). This CDR3 reads CASSSYKGSWYF. CDR3 DNA sequence: TGTGCCAGCAGCTCGTATAAAGGGAGCTGGTACTTC.